This T cell receptor beta chain derives from a study of a mutant IDH1 vaccine in newly diagnosed glioma. About the research overall: The start of vaccination came 4-6 weeks after radiotherapy alone, or with temozolomide cycles. Patients previously underwent radiotherapy, temozolomide, or both, and most underwent both.

Comment on this clone: Antigen specificity is unknown.

Sequencing used immunoSEQ multiplex PCR; TCRdb keeps in-frame clones, though not all of them. Of approximately 41,000 clones in the sample, approximately 80% were seen once. Trimming cost V 4 bases and J 9 bases; bases outside gene matches: 9. The CDR3 consists of 13 residues. Germline V gene sequence: CDR1 MNHEY, CDR2 SMNVEV (reference sequence). The time point: week 23, last vaccination. Every vaccine dose comprised 300 ug of mutant IDH1 20-mer peptide plus topical imiquimod. The study enrolled donors with new WHO grade 3 or 4 IDH1-mutant, ATRX-lost astrocytomas. The chain carries TRBV27 and TRBJ2-7; 7 bases fit TRBD2. The sequences come from PBMCs, collected from a glioma patient whose treatment included an IDH1 peptide vaccine. The TCR sequence derives from a middle-aged man with glioma. CDR3 in amino acids: CASSSLGLEVQYF. CDR3 in DNA: TGTGCCAGCAGTTCCCTCGGACTAGAGGTGCAGTACTTC.